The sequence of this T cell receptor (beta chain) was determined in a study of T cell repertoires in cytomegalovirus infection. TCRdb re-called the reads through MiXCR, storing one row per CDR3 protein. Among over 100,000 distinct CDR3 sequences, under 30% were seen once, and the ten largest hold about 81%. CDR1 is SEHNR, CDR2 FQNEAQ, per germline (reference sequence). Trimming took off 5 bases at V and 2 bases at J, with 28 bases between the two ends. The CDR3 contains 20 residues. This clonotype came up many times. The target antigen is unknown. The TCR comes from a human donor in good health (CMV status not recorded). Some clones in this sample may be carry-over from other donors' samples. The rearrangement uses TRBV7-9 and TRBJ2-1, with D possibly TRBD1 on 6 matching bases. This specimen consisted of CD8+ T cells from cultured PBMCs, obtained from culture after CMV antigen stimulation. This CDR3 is CASSPADRPIMGEAYNEQFF. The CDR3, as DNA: TGTGCCAGCAGCCCTGCGGACAGACCCATCATGGGGGAAGCCTACAATGAGCAGTTCTTC.